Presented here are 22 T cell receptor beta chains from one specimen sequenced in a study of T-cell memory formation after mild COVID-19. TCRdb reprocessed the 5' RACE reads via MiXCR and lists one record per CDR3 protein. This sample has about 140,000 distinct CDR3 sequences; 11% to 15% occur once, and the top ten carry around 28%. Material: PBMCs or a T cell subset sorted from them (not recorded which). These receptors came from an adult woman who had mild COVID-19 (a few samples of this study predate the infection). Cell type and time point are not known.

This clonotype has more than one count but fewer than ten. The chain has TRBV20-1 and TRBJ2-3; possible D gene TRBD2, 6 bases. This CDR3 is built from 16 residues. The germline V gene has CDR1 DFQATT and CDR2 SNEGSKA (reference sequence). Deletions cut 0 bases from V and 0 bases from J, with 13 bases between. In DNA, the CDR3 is TGCAGTGCTAGAGATATGCGGGGCCCTAGCACAGATACGCAGTATTTT. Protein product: CSARDMRGPSTDTQYF.

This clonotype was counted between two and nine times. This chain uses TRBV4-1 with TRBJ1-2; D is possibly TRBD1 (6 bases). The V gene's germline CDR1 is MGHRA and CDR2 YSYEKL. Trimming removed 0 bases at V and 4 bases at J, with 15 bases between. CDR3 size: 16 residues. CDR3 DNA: TGCGCCAGCAGCCAAGAGGCAACCCCACAGGGCTATGGCTACACCTTC. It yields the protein CASSQEATPQGYGYTF.

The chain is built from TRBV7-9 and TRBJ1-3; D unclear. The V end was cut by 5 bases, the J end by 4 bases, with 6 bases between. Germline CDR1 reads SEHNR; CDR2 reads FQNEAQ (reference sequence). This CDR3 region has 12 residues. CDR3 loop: CASSPGGNTIYF. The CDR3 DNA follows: TGTGCCAGCAGCCCCGGAGGAAACACCATATATTTT. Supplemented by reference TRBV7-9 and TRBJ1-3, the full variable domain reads DTGVSQNPRHKITKRGQNVTFRCDPISEHNRLYWYRQTLGQGPEFLTYFQNEAQLEKSRLLSDRFSAERPKGSFSTLEIQRTEQGDSAMYLCASSPGGNTIYFGEGSWLTVV.

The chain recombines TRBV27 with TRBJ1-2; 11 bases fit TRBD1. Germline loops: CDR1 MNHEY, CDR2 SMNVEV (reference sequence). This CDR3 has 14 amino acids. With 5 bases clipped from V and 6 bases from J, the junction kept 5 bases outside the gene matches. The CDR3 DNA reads TGTGCCAGCAGTGTCGGACAGGGGGCACATGGCTACACCTTC. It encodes CASSVGQGAHGYTF.

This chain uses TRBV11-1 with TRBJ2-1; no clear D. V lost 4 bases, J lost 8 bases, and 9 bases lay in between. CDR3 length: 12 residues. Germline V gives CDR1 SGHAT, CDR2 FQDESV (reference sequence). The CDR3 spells CASSYNGYEQFF. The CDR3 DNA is TGTGCCAGCAGCTACAATGGCTATGAGCAGTTCTTC.

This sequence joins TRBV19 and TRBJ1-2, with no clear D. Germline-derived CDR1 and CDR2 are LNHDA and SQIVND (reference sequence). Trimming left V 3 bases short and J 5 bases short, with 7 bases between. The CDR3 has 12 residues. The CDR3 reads CASSISAYGYTF. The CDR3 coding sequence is TGTGCCAGTAGTATTTCAGCTTATGGCTACACCTTC. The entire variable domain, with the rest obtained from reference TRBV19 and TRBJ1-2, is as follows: DGGITQSPKYLFRKEGQNVTLSCEQNLNHDAMYWYRQDPGQGLRLIYYSQIVNDFQKGDIAEGYSVSREKKESFPLTVTSAQKNPTAFYLCASSISAYGYTFGSGTRLTVV.

The CDR3: CASSGPRYASSNEQFF. CDR3 bases: TGTGCCAGCAGTGGTCCGCGGTATGCTTCTTCCAATGAGCAGTTCTTC. J is TRBJ2-1 and V is TRBV2; D ambiguous. V was shortened by 4 bases and J by 6 bases, with 19 bases between the two germline ends. This CDR3 spans 16 amino acids. Germline V gene lookup returns CDR1 SNHLY and CDR2 FYNNEI. Full variable domain (outside the CDR3, taken from reference TRBV2 and TRBJ2-1): EPEVTQTPSHQVTQMGQEVILRCVPISNHLYFYWYRQILGQKVEFLVSFYNNEISEKSEIFDDQFSVERPDGSNFTLKIRSTKLEDSAMYFCASSGPRYASSNEQFFGPGTRLTVL.

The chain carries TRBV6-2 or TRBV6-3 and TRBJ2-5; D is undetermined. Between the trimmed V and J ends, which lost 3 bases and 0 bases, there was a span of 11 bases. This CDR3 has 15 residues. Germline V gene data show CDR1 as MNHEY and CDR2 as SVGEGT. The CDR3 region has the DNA TGTGCCAGCAGTTATCTCGGTCAGGACCAAGAGACCCAGTACTTC. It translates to CASSYLGQDQETQYF.

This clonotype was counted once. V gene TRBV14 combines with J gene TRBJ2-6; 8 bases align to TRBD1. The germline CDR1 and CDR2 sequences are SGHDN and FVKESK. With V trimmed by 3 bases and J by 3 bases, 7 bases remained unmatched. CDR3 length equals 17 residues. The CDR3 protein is CASSHLPGGFGANVLTF. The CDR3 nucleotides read TGTGCCAGCAGCCACCTTCCAGGGGGCTTTGGGGCCAACGTCCTGACTTTC.

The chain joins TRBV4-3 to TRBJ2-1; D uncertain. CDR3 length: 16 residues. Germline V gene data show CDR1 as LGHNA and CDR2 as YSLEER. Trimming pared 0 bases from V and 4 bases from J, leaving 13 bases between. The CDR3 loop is CASSQDVEQRYNEQFF. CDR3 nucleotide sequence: TGCGCCAGCAGCCAAGATGTGGAACAGAGGTACAATGAGCAGTTCTTC.

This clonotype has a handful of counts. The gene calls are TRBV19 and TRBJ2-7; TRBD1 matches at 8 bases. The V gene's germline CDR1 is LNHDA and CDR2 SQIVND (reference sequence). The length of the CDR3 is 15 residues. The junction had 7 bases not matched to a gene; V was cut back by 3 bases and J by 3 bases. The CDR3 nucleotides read TGTGCCAGTAGTATGATGACAGGGGTAGTCTACGAGCAGTACTTC. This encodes CASSMMTGVVYEQYF.

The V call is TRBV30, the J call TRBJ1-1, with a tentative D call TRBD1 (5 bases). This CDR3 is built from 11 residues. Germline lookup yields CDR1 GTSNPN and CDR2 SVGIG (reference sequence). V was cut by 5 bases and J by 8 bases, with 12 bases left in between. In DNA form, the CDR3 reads TGTGCCTGGGGGGGAGTGTCAGAAGCTTTCTTT. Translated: CAWGGVSEAFF.

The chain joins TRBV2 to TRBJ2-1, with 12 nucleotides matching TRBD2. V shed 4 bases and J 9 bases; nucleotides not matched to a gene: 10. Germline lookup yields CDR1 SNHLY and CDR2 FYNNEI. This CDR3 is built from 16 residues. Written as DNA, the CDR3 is TGTGCCAGCAGTGCGAGACTAGCGGGAGAGTTAGCTGAGCAGTTCTTC. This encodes CASSARLAGELAEQFF.

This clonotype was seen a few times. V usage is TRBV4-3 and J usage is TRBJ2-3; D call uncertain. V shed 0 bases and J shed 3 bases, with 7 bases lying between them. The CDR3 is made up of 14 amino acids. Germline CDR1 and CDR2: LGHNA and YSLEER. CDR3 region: CASSQDRQTDTQYF. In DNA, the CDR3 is TGCGCCAGCAGCCAAGATCGGCAAACAGATACGCAGTATTTT.

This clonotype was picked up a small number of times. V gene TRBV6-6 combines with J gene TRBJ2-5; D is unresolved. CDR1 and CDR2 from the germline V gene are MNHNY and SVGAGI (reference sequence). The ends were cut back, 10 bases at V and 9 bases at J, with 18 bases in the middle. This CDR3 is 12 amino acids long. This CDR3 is CANLTPRVAQYF. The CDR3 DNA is TGTGCCAACCTGACTCCTAGGGTGGCCCAGTACTTC.

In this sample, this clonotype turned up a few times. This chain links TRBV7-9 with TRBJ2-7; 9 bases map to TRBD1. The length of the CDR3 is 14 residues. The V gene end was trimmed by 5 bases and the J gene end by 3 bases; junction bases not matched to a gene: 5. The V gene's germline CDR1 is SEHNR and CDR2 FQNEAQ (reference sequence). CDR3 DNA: TGTGCCAGCAGCGGGGGACAGGGCCTCTACGAGCAGTACTTC. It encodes CASSGGQGLYEQYF.

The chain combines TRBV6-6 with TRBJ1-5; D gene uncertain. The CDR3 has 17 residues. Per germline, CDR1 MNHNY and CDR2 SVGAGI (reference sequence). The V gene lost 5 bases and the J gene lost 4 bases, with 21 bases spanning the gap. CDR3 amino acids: CASSQPQRGGINQPQHF. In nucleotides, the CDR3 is TGTGCCAGCAGTCAACCACAACGGGGAGGCATAAATCAGCCCCAGCATTTT.

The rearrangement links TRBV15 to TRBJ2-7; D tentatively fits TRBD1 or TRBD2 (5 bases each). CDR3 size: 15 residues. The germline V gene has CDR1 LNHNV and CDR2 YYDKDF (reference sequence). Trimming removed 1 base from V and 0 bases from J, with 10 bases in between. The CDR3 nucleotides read TGTGCCACCAGCAGAGTCCCAGGGAGCTCCTACGAGCAGTACTTC. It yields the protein CATSRVPGSSYEQYF.

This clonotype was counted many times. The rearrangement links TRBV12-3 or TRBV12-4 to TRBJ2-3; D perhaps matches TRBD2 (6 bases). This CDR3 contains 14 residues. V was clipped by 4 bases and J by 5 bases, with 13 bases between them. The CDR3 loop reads CASSSPGVVDTQYF. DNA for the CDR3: TGTGCCAGCAGTTCCCCGGGGGTGGTAGATACGCAGTATTTT.

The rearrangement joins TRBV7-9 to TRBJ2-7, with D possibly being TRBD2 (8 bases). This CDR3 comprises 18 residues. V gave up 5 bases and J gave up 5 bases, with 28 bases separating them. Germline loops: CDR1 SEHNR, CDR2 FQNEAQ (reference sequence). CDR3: CASSLGRGQGRTQDEQYF. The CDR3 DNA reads TGTGCCAGCAGCCTCGGGAGGGGGCAGGGGCGTACCCAGGACGAGCAGTACTTC.

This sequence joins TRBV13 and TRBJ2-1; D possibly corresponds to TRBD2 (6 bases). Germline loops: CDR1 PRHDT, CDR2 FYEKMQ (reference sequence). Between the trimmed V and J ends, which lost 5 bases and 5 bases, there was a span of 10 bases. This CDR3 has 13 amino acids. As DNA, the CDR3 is TGTGCCAGCAGCCAGCGCGGGGACAATGAGCAGTTCTTC. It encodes CASSQRGDNEQFF.

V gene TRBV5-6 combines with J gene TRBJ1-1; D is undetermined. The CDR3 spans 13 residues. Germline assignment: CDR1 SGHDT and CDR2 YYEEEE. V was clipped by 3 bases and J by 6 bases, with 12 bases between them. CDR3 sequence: CASSYLPRPEAFF. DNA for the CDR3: TGTGCCAGCAGCTACTTGCCGCGGCCTGAAGCTTTCTTT.